This TCR beta chain was profiled in a study of blood T cell repertoires in COVID-19. Turning to the study itself: Acute and convalescent COVID-19 samples came from the United States, Italy and Spain. Nucleic acid was either cDNA or gDNA, and it came from T cells, B-cell-depleted T cells, or PBMCs.

This CDR3 comprises 16 residues. The germline gives CDR1 SGHRS, CDR2 YFSETQ. The ends lost 4 bases at V and 0 bases at J; junction bases unmatched: 4. Per the original methods: Reference gene primer amplification gave nucleated cell count estimates. Clones were read by immunoSEQ multiplex PCR, and TCRdb kept only the in-frame ones, dropping some. D and trimming come from the DNA, and the V and J calls and clone size come from that table. The sample yields about 120,000 clones, approximately 70% seen once. The sequenced sample was peripheral blood. This receptor was taken from a human donor with acute or convalescent COVID-19. The donor label of this sample is uncertain. The chain uses TRBV5-1 and TRBJ1-6; 7 bases line up with TRBD1. CDR3 protein: CASSAPGGSYNSPLHF. DNA of the CDR3: TGCGCCAGCAGCGCTCCAGGGGGCTCCTATAATTCACCCCTCCACTTT.